This is a list of T cell receptor beta chains from one sample in a study of blood T cell repertoires in COVID-19. TCRdb's table, derived via immunoSEQ multiplex PCR, lists solely in-frame clones and lacks some. The repertoire holds tens of thousands of clones, with roughly nine tenths as singletons. Sequenced: peripheral blood. Source of these receptors: a woman aged 80 or over with active or convalescent COVID-19. CDR3s include the opening cysteine and the closing phenylalanine or tryptophan. A D gene is named only where the DNA matches it firmly. Clone size is shown for a subset of rows, as once, few, many or a class of expanded clone.

V gene	clone size	D gene	J gene	CDR3 protein	CDR3 DNA
TRBV11-2	NA	TRBD2	TRBJ2-1	CASSLGTTSFYEQFF	TGTGCCAGCAGCTTAGGGACGACTAGCTTCTATGAGCAGTTCTTC
TRBV19	NA	NA	TRBJ1-5	CASSIDRYSNQPQHF	TGTGCCAGTAGTATCGACAGGTATAGCAATCAGCCCCAGCATTTT
TRBV27	NA	NA	TRBJ1-3	CASSSQVGNTIYF	TGTGCCAGCAGTTCACAGGTCGGAAACACCATATATTTT
TRBV6-6	NA	TRBD1	TRBJ2-7	CASSYGTGAYEQYF	TGTGCCAGCAGTTACGGGACAGGGGCCTACGAGCAGTACTTC
TRBV30	NA	NA	TRBJ1-4	CAWSAPSGREKLFF	TGTGCCTGGAGTGCCCCCTCCGGTCGTGAAAAACTGTTTTTT
TRBV29-1	NA	NA	TRBJ1-1	CSAAGLMNTEAFF	TGCAGCGCCGCCGGACTGATGAACACTGAAGCTTTCTTT
TRBV10-3	NA	TRBD1	TRBJ2-6	CAIRSSGTGGPGANVLTF	TGTGCCATCAGATCCTCCGGGACAGGGGGCCCTGGGGCCAACGTCCTGACTTTC
TRBV5-1	NA	NA	TRBJ2-3	CASSLELSTDTQYF	TGCGCCAGCAGCTTAGAGCTGAGCACAGATACGCAGTATTTT
TRBV4-3	NA	TRBD1	TRBJ1-2	CASSQRGQGYGYTF	TGCGCCAGCAGCCAAAGGGGGCAGGGCTATGGCTACACCTTC
TRBV2	NA	NA	TRBJ1-6	CASTGGGGYNSPLHF	TGTGCCAGCACGGGGGGTGGAGGATATAATTCACCCCTCCACTTT
TRBV27	NA	TRBD1	TRBJ1-4	CASSILTGSRWKLFF	TGTGCCAGCAGTATATTGACAGGGAGTCGGTGGAAACTGTTTTTT
TRBV3-1/TRBV3-2	NA	NA	TRBJ2-1	CASSRTHASSYNEQFF	TGTGCCAGCAGCCGAACACACGCCAGCTCCTACAATGAGCAGTTCTTC
TRBV7-3	NA	NA	TRBJ2-3	CASSLKSGGLTDTQYF	TGTGCCAGCAGCTTAAAGTCCGGGGGGCTCACAGATACGCAGTATTTT
TRBV7-9	NA	NA	TRBJ2-2	CASSSQELFF	TGTGCCAGCAGCTCCCAGGAGCTGTTTTTT
TRBV19	NA	NA	TRBJ1-5	CASSITGVQLQHF	TGTGCCAGTAGTATCACGGGGGTACAGCTCCAGCATTTT
TRBV5-1	NA	NA	TRBJ2-3	CASSLGTAMNTDTQYF	TGCGCCAGCAGCCTCGGGACTGCAATGAACACAGATACGCAGTATTTT
TRBV6-5	NA	TRBD1	TRBJ1-3	CASREDRSSGNTIYF	TGTGCCAGCAGAGAGGACAGGAGCTCTGGAAACACCATATATTTT
TRBV19	NA	TRBD1	TRBJ2-2	CASSGWDRDTGELFF	TGTGCCAGTAGTGGGTGGGACAGGGACACCGGGGAGCTGTTTTTT
TRBV7-3	once	TRBD1	TRBJ1-1	CASSSQGQVNTEAFF	TGTGCCAGCAGCTCACAGGGGCAGGTGAACACTGAAGCTTTCTTT
TRBV4-3	NA	NA	TRBJ1-5	CASSQEMTGDRSQPQHF	TGCGCCAGCAGCCAAGAAATGACGGGGGATCGGAGTCAGCCCCAGCATTTT
TRBV4-1	NA	TRBD1	TRBJ2-6	CASSQPGQGKSGANVLTF	TGCGCCAGCAGCCAACCGGGACAGGGAAAATCTGGGGCCAACGTCCTGACTTTC
TRBV2	NA	TRBD2	TRBJ2-5	CASSESSGGQETQYF	TGTGCCAGCAGCGAGTCTAGCGGGGGGCAAGAGACCCAGTACTTC
TRBV19	NA	TRBD1	TRBJ2-1	CASSTSQGMGEQFF	TGTGCCAGTAGTACCTCACAGGGGATGGGTGAGCAGTTCTTC
TRBV29-1	once	NA	TRBJ1-5	CSVQGSNQPQHF	TGCAGCGTCCAGGGGAGCAATCAGCCCCAGCATTTT
TRBV4-2	once	NA	TRBJ2-3	CASSQSWQYF	TGTGCCAGCAGCCAGTCGTGGCAGTATTTT
TRBV7-2	NA	NA	TRBJ2-1	CASSRGGGDEQFF	TGTGCCAGCAGCCGTGGAGGGGGCGATGAGCAGTTCTTC
TRBV5-4	NA	TRBD1	TRBJ1-5	CASSLGTGEYSNQPQHF	TGTGCCAGCAGCTTAGGGACAGGGGAATATAGCAATCAGCCCCAGCATTTT
TRBV7-2	NA	NA	TRBJ1-5	CASSLVAASNQPQHF	TGTGCCAGCAGCTTAGTAGCAGCCAGCAATCAGCCCCAGCATTTT
TRBV6-5	NA	TRBD1	TRBJ2-2	CASNPGQGTTGELFF	TGTGCCAGCAACCCGGGACAGGGGACCACCGGGGAGCTGTTTTTT
TRBV7-2	NA	TRBD1	TRBJ1-2	CASSFRQGDGYTF	TGTGCCAGCAGCTTTAGACAGGGGGATGGCTACACCTTC
TRBV19	NA	NA	TRBJ2-3	CASSILLEDTQYF	TGTGCCAGTAGTATCCTCCTGGAGGATACGCAGTATTTT
TRBV7-9	NA	NA	TRBJ1-2	CASSSDTGLLYGYTF	TGTGCCAGCAGCTCCGATACAGGGTTGCTCTATGGCTACACCTTC
TRBV7-7	NA	TRBD1	TRBJ2-2	CASSLNLDRAHTGELFF	TGTGCCAGCAGCCTGAACCTCGACAGGGCGCACACCGGGGAGCTGTTTTTT
TRBV19	NA	TRBD1	TRBJ1-1	CASRTRQGAAFF	TGTGCCAGTAGAACCAGACAGGGTGCAGCTTTCTTT
TRBV28	NA	NA	TRBJ1-5	CASSFPWRNVGSDSNQPQHF	TGTGCCAGCAGTTTCCCCTGGAGGAATGTGGGATCCGATAGCAATCAGCCCCAGCATTTT
TRBV7-9	NA	TRBD2	TRBJ2-1	CASSSALAGGWNEQFF	TGTGCCAGCAGCTCAGCACTAGCGGGGGGATGGAATGAGCAGTTCTTC
TRBV30	NA	TRBD1	TRBJ2-2	CAWSVKPGQGTGELFF	TGTGCCTGGAGTGTCAAACCGGGACAGGGTACCGGGGAGCTGTTTTTT
TRBV29-1	NA	NA	TRBJ1-4	CSVVRNEKLFF	TGCAGCGTTGTCAGAAATGAAAAACTGTTTTTT
TRBV9	NA	NA	TRBJ1-2	CASSVGYRLNELYGYTF	TGTGCCAGCAGCGTAGGGTACCGGTTGAACGAGCTTTATGGCTACACCTTC
TRBV9	NA	TRBD1	TRBJ2-7	CASTRQDRGYEQYF	TGTGCCAGCACCCGCCAGGACAGGGGCTACGAGCAGTACTTC
TRBV27	NA	TRBD2	TRBJ2-1	CASSSGLAWNEQFF	TGTGCCAGCAGTTCGGGACTAGCGTGGAATGAGCAGTTCTTC
TRBV27	NA	NA	TRBJ2-7	CASSLVAYSYEQYF	TGTGCCAGCAGTCTAGTGGCCTACTCCTACGAGCAGTACTTC